What follows is one TCR beta chain and its context. This CDR3 is also generated by other DNA sequences in the sample. Pooling of second doses given at about 4 or about 12 weeks was done. The sample belongs to a study of T cell responses to AZD1222 COVID-19 vaccine. V lost 5 bases and J 6 bases, leaving 14 bases between the germline ends. The CDR3 has 14 amino acids. Germline lookup yields CDR1 SEHNR and CDR2 FQNEAQ (reference sequence). TCRdb's copy holds only in-frame clones and misses some; the assay was immunoSEQ multiplex PCR. The data hold roughly 98,000 clones, with about four fifths observed a single time.

Sequencing was performed on peripheral blood, taken 28 days after the second AZD1222 dose. The J gene is TRBJ2-1, the V gene TRBV7-9; D remains ambiguous. The TCR originated in an adult who received the AZD1222 COVID-19 vaccine. CDR3 sequence (DNA): TGTGCCAGCAGCCTCTCCGGTTCCACCAATGAGCAGTTCTTC. This sequence encodes CASSLSGSTNEQFF.